This T cell receptor beta chain originates from a study of vaccination effects on CD4 cells after COVID-19 (dated by TCRdb to 2021 to 2024). Concerning the study at large: Participants received two doses of either the BNT162b2 or the mRNA-1273 mRNA SARS-CoV-2 vaccine. SARS-CoV-2 spike-specific CD4+ TCR repertoires were compared before and after mRNA vaccination in COVID-19 convalescent patients and in infection-naive vaccine recipients. The full study included roughly 11 COVID-19 convalescent patients and a few SARS-CoV-2-naive healthy vaccine recipients. Cultures from other donors in the study were sequenced with the Oncomine TCR Beta short-read assay on an Illumina iSeq 100. The paper as a whole reports these results and caveats: At late post-vaccination timepoints, both infection-induced and vaccine-induced clones showed marked clonal contraction, consistent with waning T cell responses. Among healthy vaccine recipients, nearly all vaccine-induced clones were SARS-CoV-2 mono-reactive, and only 1 of 255 was cross-reactive with common cold coronaviruses. Limitations of the study were the small number of convalescent patients and the absence of early post-infection timepoints.

A remark on this clone: The target of this receptor is not known. Qualities for individual bases were not recorded, and no much larger clone is one base off.

The germline V gene (reference sequence) yields DFQATT for CDR1 and SNEGSKA for CDR2. The CDR3 spans 10 residues, from the cysteine through the phenylalanine. Just the 30-base CDR3 DNA is kept, in frame starting at base 1. The germline ends are 5 bases apart after V is trimmed by 6 bases and J by 5 bases. In the ViraFEST assay, PBMC were stimulated with viral peptide pools, and TCR sequencing was then used to find antigen-specific CD4+ T cell clonotypes based on their expansion. After less than 13 days of culture, CD4+ T cells were isolated with the EasySep CD4+ T cell isolation kit. None of the healthy vaccine recipients had a prior SARS-CoV-2 infection, which was confirmed by nucleocapsid antibody tests that came back negative both before and after vaccination. Over 1.5 million PBMC per well were cultured with approximately 10 ug/ml peptides in IMDM containing 5% human AB serum, approximately 10 IU/ml IL-2 and gentamicin. Half of the culture medium was replaced with fresh IL-2-containing medium on days 3 and 7. Unless otherwise noted, each peptide stimulation condition was cultured in triplicate wells. PBMC were separated from whole blood using Ficoll-Paque Plus gradient centrifugation and were then either cryopreserved at -140C or used fresh. The overlapping peptide pools covered the spike proteins of SARS-CoV-2 and of the common cold coronaviruses HCoV-NL63, HCoV-OC43 and HCoV-229E. The QIAamp micro DNA kit was used to extract genomic DNA from the cultured CD4+ T cells.

Libraries were prepared through the immunoSEQ multiplex PCR assay. DNA from the cultured, isolated CD4+ T cells was subjected to TCR beta CDR3 sequencing. As for the authors' bioinformatics: Non-productive TCR sequences were removed and reads were trimmed to the CDR3 region, keeping CDR3s of at least 7 amino acids. Antigen-specific clonotypes were identified using the MANAFEST web app by comparison of expansion in peptide wells against reference cultures. Positive clones required FDR<0.05 expansion versus reference and all other wells, odds ratio above 5, and frequency above 0.1% in two replicate wells. A clonotype was called cross-reactive if it was significantly expanded both in SARS-CoV-2 spike wells and in at least one common cold coronavirus spike condition. CDR3 similarity was assessed by Levenshtein distance with the stringdist R package, and unrooted trees were built with ape in R 3.6.1. The table was pulled from immuneACCESS by TCRdb, which kept in-frame rearrangements only. Such tables lose some clones; where checked, under half of the loss comes from unresolved V genes, and the rest has no known cause. For V, J and clone size, that table is used; D and trimming come from the DNA. Within this sample are tens of thousands of clones, with approximately 70% of them counted one time only. The leading ten clones occupy less than 5% of the sample.

The chain was built from TRBV20-1 and TRBJ2-1; the D region possibly corresponds to TRBD2 (5 bases align). This sequence originates from a human donor who received a COVID-19 vaccine. The starting material was CD4+ T cells from PBMCs cultured with HCoV-OC43 spike peptides, obtained before COVID-19 vaccination. The intended sense of this specimen's cell subset or site label: HCoV-OC43 spike overlapping peptide pool stimulation. Here is the DNA: TGCAGTGCAGCGGACAATGAGCAGTTCTTC. Its translation reads: CSAADNEQFF.